This T cell receptor (beta chain) was retrieved from a study of T cells in Graves' hyperthyroidism and ophthalmopathy. General observations from the study: Blood held most thyroid clonotypes expanded above 0.001 frequency.

The TCR beta CDR3 regions underwent amplification using RNA transcripts as the source. The HTBI primer set drove a first-round RT-PCR of the TCR CDR3. Each CDR3 protein is one row after TCRdb ran MiXCR on the multiplex PCR reads. The sample lists around 390,000 distinct CDR3 sequences; more than 14% were seen once. This clonotype was seen at least ten times. Its antigen is undetermined. Ophthalmopathy in the patients scored at least 3 on Clinical Activity Score and at least 4 on NOSPECS grade, lasting under 3 months. Clinical symptoms, serum thyroxine, TRAb, thyroid ultrasound and orbital computed tomography informed diagnoses. Cells are PBMCs isolated from roughly 9.3 ml of fresh blood. Trimming cost V 5 bases and J 2 bases; bases outside gene matches: 9. The germline V gene has CDR1 SGHTA and CDR2 FQGNSA. This CDR3 has 16 residues.

The receptor's source is a woman younger than 45 with Graves' ophthalmopathy. What was sequenced was blood. V is TRBV7-2 and J is TRBJ1-1, with TRBD1 matching over 9 bases. The CDR3 region has the DNA TGTGCCAGCAGCCGGGAGGGGACAGGGAGTAACACTGAAGCTTTCTTT. Protein product: CASSREGTGSNTEAFF. The full variable domain, in which reference TRBV7-2 and TRBJ1-1 provide the parts outside the CDR3, is GAGVSQSPSNKVTEKGKDVELRCDPISGHTALYWYRQSLGQGLEFLIYFQGNSAPDKSGLPSDRFSAERTGGSVSTLTIQRTQQEDSAVYLCASSREGTGSNTEAFFGQGTRLTVV.